This TCR beta chain was obtained from a study of shared clonotypes between healthy human individuals. Study context: Per donor, CD8 memory used one plate, CD8 naive used two, CD4 memory used three and CD4 naive used three. Study observations and caveats: It was expected that sequencing depth would affect clonotype sharing among donors.

The test was conducted at deep level. Data came from immunoSEQ multiplex PCR; TCRdb stores just in-frame clones and leaves some out. The repertoire holds 2 million to 3 million clones, with around nine tenths as singletons. Every donor, a Caucasian adult, lived in Nashville, Tennessee. As regards this clone: Its target is unknown.

The CDR3 is 18 residues long. Trimming at V came to 3 bases and at J to 5 bases, leaving 14 bases not matched to a gene. Germline CDR1 reads ENHRY; CDR2 reads SYGVKD. The sample was naive CD4+ T cells sorted from blood. Subset given: CD45RA+ positively selected. The clonotype was recovered from a man in his late teens or twenties in good health. The chain recombines TRBV10-3 with TRBJ2-3; 10 nucleotides line up with TRBD2. This CDR3 reads CAISDPSRLAGRVDTQYF. The CDR3, as DNA: TGTGCCATCAGTGACCCCTCACGACTAGCGGGTCGCGTAGATACGCAGTATTTT.